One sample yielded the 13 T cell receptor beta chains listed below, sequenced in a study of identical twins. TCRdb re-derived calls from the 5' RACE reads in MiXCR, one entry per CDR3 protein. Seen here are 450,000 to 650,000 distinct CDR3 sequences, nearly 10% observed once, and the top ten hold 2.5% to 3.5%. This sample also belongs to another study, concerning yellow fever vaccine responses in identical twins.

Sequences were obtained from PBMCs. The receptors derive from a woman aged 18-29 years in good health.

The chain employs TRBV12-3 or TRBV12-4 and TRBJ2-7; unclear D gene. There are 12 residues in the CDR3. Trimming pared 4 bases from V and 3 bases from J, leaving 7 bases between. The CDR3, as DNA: TGTGCCAGCAGTTACACAGTCTACGAGCAGTACTTC. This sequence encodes CASSYTVYEQYF.

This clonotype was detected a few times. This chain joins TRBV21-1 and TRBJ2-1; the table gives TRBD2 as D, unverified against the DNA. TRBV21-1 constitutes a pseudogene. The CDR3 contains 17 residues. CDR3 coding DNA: TGTGCCAGCCTATGCACAGAGCGGGACCGCTCCTACAATGAGCAGTTCTTC. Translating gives CASLCTERDRSYNEQFF.

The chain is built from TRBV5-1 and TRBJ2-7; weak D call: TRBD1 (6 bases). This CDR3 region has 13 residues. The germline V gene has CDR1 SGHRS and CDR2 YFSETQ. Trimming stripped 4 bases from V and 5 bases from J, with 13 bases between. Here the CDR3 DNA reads TGCGCCAGCAGCCCAACAGGGTCGGACGAGCAGTACTTC. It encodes CASSPTGSDEQYF.

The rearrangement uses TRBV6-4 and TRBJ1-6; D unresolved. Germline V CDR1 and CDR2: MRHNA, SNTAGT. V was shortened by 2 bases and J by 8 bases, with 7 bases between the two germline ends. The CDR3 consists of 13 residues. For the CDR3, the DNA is TGTGCCAGCAGTGACAGGGAGGATTCACCCCTCCACTTT. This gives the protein CASSDREDSPLHF.

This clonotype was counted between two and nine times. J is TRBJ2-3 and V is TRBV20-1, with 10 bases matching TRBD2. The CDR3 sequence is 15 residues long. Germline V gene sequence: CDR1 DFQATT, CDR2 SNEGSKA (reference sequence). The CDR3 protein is CSAAETSGFSDTQYF. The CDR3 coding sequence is TGCAGCGCGGCGGAGACTAGCGGGTTCTCAGATACGCAGTATTTT.

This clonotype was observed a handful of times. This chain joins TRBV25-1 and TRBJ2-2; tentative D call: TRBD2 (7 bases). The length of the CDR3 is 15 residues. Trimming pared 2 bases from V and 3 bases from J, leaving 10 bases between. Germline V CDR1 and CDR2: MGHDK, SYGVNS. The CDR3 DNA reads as TGTGCCAGCAGTGAACAGGGGAGGGACACCGGGGAGCTGTTTTTT. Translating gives CASSEQGRDTGELFF.

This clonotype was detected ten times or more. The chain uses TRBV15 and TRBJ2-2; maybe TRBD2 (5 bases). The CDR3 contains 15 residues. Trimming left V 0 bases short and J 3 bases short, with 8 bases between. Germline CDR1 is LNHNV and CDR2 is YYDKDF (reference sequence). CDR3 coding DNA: TGTGCCACCAGCAGAGATCTGAGGGACACCGGGGAGCTGTTTTTT. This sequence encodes CATSRDLRDTGELFF.

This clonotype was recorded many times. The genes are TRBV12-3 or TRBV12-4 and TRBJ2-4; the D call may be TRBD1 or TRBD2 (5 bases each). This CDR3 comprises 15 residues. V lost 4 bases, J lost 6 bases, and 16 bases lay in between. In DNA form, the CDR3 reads TGTGCCAGCAGTTCGGACCGAGGGACGGTAAACATTCAGTACTTC. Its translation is CASSSDRGTVNIQYF.

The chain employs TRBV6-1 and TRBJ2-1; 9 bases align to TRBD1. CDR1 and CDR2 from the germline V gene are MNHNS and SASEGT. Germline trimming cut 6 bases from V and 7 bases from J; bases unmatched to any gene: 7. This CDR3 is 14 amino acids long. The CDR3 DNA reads TGTGCCAGCAGAAAGGGACAGGGATTGAATGAGCAGTTCTTC. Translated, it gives CASRKGQGLNEQFF.

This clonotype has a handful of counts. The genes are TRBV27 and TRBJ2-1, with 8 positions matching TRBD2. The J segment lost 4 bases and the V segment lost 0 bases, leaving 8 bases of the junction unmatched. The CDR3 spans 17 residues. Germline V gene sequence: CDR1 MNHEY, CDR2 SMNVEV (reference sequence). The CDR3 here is CASSLSSAGGRYNEQFF. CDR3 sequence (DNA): TGTGCCAGCAGTTTATCTTCGGCGGGGGGCCGATACAATGAGCAGTTCTTC.

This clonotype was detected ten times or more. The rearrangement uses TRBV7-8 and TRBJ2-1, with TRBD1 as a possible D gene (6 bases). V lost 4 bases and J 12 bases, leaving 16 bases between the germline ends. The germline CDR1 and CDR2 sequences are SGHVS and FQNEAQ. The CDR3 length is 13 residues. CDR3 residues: CASSSTGRGRQFF. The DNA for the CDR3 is TGTGCCAGCAGCTCCACAGGGCGTGGGCGGCAGTTCTTC.

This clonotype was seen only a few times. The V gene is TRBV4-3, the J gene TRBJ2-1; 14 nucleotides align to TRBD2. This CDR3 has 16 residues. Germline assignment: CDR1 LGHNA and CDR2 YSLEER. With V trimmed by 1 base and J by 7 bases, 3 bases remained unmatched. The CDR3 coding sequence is TGCGCCAGCAGCCAAGGACTAGCGGGAGGGGGGAATGAGCAGTTCTTC. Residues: CASSQGLAGGGNEQFF.

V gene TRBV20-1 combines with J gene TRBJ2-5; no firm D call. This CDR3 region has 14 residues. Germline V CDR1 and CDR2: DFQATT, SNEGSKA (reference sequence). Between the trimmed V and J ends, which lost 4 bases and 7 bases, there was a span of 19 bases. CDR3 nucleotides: TGCAGTGCTATGACACAGCCCCTAGGCGGGACCCAGTACTTC. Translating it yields CSAMTQPLGGTQYF.